This TCR beta chain was found in a study of shared clonotypes between healthy human individuals. Study details: Each donor had three CD4 naive, three CD4 memory, two CD8 naive and one CD8 memory plate.

Per the germline V gene, CDR1 is MGHDK and CDR2 is SYGVNS. This CDR3 comprises 17 residues. After removal of 6 bases from V and 6 bases from J, the junction contained 17 bases not matched to a gene. Libraries were prepared by immunoSEQ multiplex PCR; TCRdb keeps only in-frame clonotypes and omits some of them. This sample has about 610,000 clones; about 96% occur once, and the top ten carry 0.045% to 0.07%. The source is a woman in her 30s in good health. The sequencing input was naive CD4+ T cells sorted from blood. Subset noted: CD45RA+ positively selected. The chain carries TRBV25-1 and TRBJ2-7, with 10 bases lining up with TRBD1. CDR3 loop: CASSAWGDGTGDVEQYF. CDR3 sequence (DNA): TGTGCCAGCAGCGCTTGGGGGGATGGGACAGGGGACGTCGAGCAGTACTTC.